Following are 22 T cell receptor beta chains from one sample sequenced in a study of blood T cell repertoires in COVID-19. TCRdb keeps only in-frame clones here, not all; method: immunoSEQ multiplex PCR. The profile covers 70,000 to 95,000 clones, with around 90% appearing a single time and over 3.5% taken by the ten largest. Sequenced sample: peripheral blood. These receptors were collected from a woman aged 50 to 65 in a cohort sampled during active COVID-19.

On this clone itself: This CDR3 is also generated by other DNA sequences in the sample. The chain joins TRBV10-2 to TRBJ1-2; 7 bases map to TRBD1. CDR1 is WSHSY, CDR2 SAAADI, per germline. Trimming at V came to 0 bases and at J to 2 bases, leaving 0 bases not matched to a gene. CDR3 length equals 14 residues. CDR3: CASSESGQNYGYTF. The CDR3 DNA sequence: TGCGCCAGCAGTGAGTCGGGACAGAACTATGGCTACACCTTC.

The rearrangement joins TRBV10-3 to TRBJ2-7; 10 nucleotides align to TRBD1. Germline-derived CDR1 and CDR2 are ENHRY and SYGVKD. The CDR3 runs 14 residues. V lost 6 bases to trimming and J lost 7 bases; unmatched junction nucleotides: 9. CDR3: CAISSGTGVGEQYF. CDR3 DNA sequence: TGTGCCATCAGCTCCGGGACAGGGGTGGGTGAGCAGTACTTC.

The chain links TRBV19 to TRBJ2-1; 8 nucleotides align to TRBD2. V shed 3 bases, J shed 7 bases, and the junction held 8 bases outside the gene matches. The CDR3 totals 15 residues. Looked up from germline, CDR1 is LNHDA and CDR2 is SQIVND (reference sequence). CDR3 region: CASSISGIPGNEQFF. The CDR3, as DNA: TGTGCCAGTAGTATTAGCGGGATACCCGGGAATGAGCAGTTCTTC.

The chain has TRBV10-3 and TRBJ2-7; 8 bases match TRBD2. V gave up 3 bases and J gave up 3 bases; unmatched junction bases: 7. The germline CDR1 and CDR2 sequences are ENHRY and SYGVKD. This CDR3 contains 15 residues. CDR3 bases: TGTGCCATCAGTGATGCGACTAGCGCCCTCTACGAGCAGTACTTC. Translation: CAISDATSALYEQYF.

CDR3 residues: CASSLVRQPQHF. The CDR3 DNA follows: TGTGCCAGCAGTTTGGTGCGGCAGCCCCAGCATTTT. The rearrangement joins TRBV28 to TRBJ1-5; D is undetermined. V was shortened by 3 bases and J by 7 bases, with 7 bases between the two germline ends. The V gene's germline CDR1 is MDHEN and CDR2 SYDVKM. The CDR3 length is 12 residues.

As DNA, the CDR3 is TGCGCCAGCAGCTTGGACCCTAGCGTAGGAACAGATACGCAGTATTTT. It codes for CASSLDPSVGTDTQYF. The chain carries TRBV5-1 and TRBJ2-3; D may be TRBD2 (6 bases). Trimming removed 0 bases at V and 3 bases at J, with 14 bases between. CDR3 length equals 16 residues. Germline assignment: CDR1 SGHRS and CDR2 YFSETQ.

The V gene is TRBV5-1, the J gene TRBJ2-2; D is possibly TRBD1 (5 bases). Germline loops: CDR1 SGHRS, CDR2 YFSETQ. V lost 0 bases, J lost 4 bases, and 10 bases lay in between. This CDR3 has 15 amino acids. For the CDR3, the DNA is TGCGCCAGCAGCTTGGCAGGGTCAGGCACCGGGGAGCTGTTTTTT. This gives the protein CASSLAGSGTGELFF.

The V call is TRBV9, the J call TRBJ1-1; D ambiguous. Germline V CDR1 and CDR2: SGDLS, YYNGEE. Trimming stripped 3 bases from V and 0 bases from J, with 6 bases between. The CDR3 has 13 amino acids. CDR3 DNA: TGTGCCAGCAGCGGAGATATGAACACTGAAGCTTTCTTT. Residues: CASSGDMNTEAFF.

The CDR3 DNA reads TGTGCCAGCAGCTTAACTGGGGCTAGCGGGGGCCGCTCAGAGCAGTTCTTC. Encoded protein: CASSLTGASGGRSEQFF. The V and J genes are TRBV7-3 and TRBJ2-1, with 10 bases matching TRBD2. The CDR3 length is 17 residues. Trimming at V came to 0 bases and at J to 10 bases, leaving 12 bases not matched to a gene. Germline V gene lookup returns CDR1 SGHTA and CDR2 FQGTGA.

V gene TRBV20-1 combines with J gene TRBJ2-2; 8 nucleotides align to TRBD2. J lost 6 bases, V lost 3 bases, and 9 bases had no gene match. The CDR3 length is 15 residues. Germline values: CDR1 DFQATT, CDR2 SNEGSKA (reference sequence). CDR3 nucleotides: TGCAGTGCTAGTATTCGGGGGGGCGGCGCCGGGGAGCTGTTTTTT. It is translated as CSASIRGGGAGELFF.

V gene TRBV6-1 combines with J gene TRBJ2-1, with 13 positions matching TRBD2. J was trimmed by 4 bases and V by 0 bases; bases with no gene match: 6. CDR1 is MNHNS and CDR2 is SASEGT in the germline V gene. This CDR3 comprises 18 residues. CDR3 DNA sequence: TGTGCCAGCAGTGAAGCCGGACTAGCGGGGGCTCCATACAATGAGCAGTTCTTC. Translated: CASSEAGLAGAPYNEQFF.

This chain connects TRBV5-1 to TRBJ2-7; D is perhaps TRBD2 (5 bases). The CDR3 length is 14 residues. Trimming took off 7 bases at V and 4 bases at J, with 18 bases between the two ends. The germline CDR1 and CDR2 sequences are SGHRS and YFSETQ. CDR3 bases: TGCGCCAGCCGGGGTCGGCTTAGCGAATACGAGCAGTACTTC. Translation gives CASRGRLSEYEQYF.

The chain links TRBV5-4 to TRBJ1-4; 9 bases line up with TRBD1. CDR1 and CDR2 from the germline V gene are SGHNT and YYREEE (reference sequence). V lost 4 bases, J lost 8 bases, and 6 bases stayed unmatched. CDR3 size: 14 residues. CDR3 coding DNA: TGTGCCAGCAGCCCGGGACAGGGAGGGGAAAAACTGTTTTTT. Its protein is CASSPGQGGEKLFF.

This chain uses TRBV11-3 with TRBJ2-5, with D tentatively TRBD2 (6 bases). Germline-derived CDR1 and CDR2 are SGHNT and YENEEA. The CDR3 extends over 13 amino acids. V was shortened by 7 bases and J by 9 bases, with 18 bases between the two germline ends. The CDR3 DNA follows: TGTGCCAGCACCCCGCCGGGAGAAAGGTCCCAGTACTTC. It codes for CASTPPGERSQYF.

The chain joins TRBV3-1 (or the pseudogene TRBV3-2) to TRBJ2-7; the D gene is possibly TRBD1 (6 bases). Germline assignment: CDR1 LGHDT and CDR2 YNNKEL (reference sequence). The CDR3 runs to 15 residues. Trimming shortened V by 4 bases and J by 0 bases, and 13 bases separated the two germline ends. The CDR3 here is CASSRGGGHSYEQYF. The CDR3 DNA sequence: TGTGCCAGCAGCCGTGGTGGGGGCCACTCCTACGAGCAGTACTTC.

The genes are TRBV10-3 and TRBJ2-1; perhaps TRBD1 as D (6 bases). The CDR3 is 15 amino acids. Looked up from germline, CDR1 is ENHRY and CDR2 is SYGVKD. V dropped 4 bases and J dropped 4 bases, with 14 bases sitting between them. CDR3 in amino acids: CAISGGQGLYNEQFF. CDR3 DNA sequence: TGTGCCATCAGTGGAGGGCAGGGGTTATACAATGAGCAGTTCTTC.

Of note for this clone: Other nucleotide sequences from this sample produce the same CDR3. This chain joins TRBV27 and TRBJ1-1, with 8 nucleotides matching TRBD1. Germline CDR1 MNHEY, CDR2 SMNVEV (reference sequence). The length of the CDR3 is 14 residues. The junction had 4 bases not matched to a gene; V was cut back by 3 bases and J by 4 bases. As DNA, the CDR3 is TGTGCCAGCAGTTTCCTCGGACAGGGCACTGAAGCTTTCTTT. It yields the protein CASSFLGQGTEAFF.

The gene calls are TRBV27 and TRBJ2-2; 10 nucleotides match TRBD1. V dropped 1 base and J dropped 1; count of bases not matched to a gene: 0. Germline V gene sequence: CDR1 MNHEY, CDR2 SMNVEV (reference sequence). This CDR3 is built from 16 residues. The CDR3 DNA follows: TGTGCCAGCAGTTTATGGACAGGGGGGAACACCGGGGAGCTGTTTTTT. Translation: CASSLWTGGNTGELFF.

V and J are TRBV30 and TRBJ1-2; TRBD1 agrees at 8 bases. The J segment lost 5 bases and the V segment lost 6 bases, leaving 11 bases of the junction unmatched. This CDR3 spans 14 amino acids. In germline, CDR1 is GTSNPN, CDR2 SVGIG (reference sequence). As DNA, the CDR3 is TGTGCCTGCCGGGCCGACAGGGGACTATATGGCTACACCTTC. The encoded protein is CACRADRGLYGYTF.

A word on this clone: The sample has other DNA sequences that encode this CDR3 too. The chain uses TRBV7-9 and TRBJ1-5; the match to TRBD1 covers 10 bases. CDR3 size: 15 residues. V gave up 4 bases and J gave up 1 base; unmatched junction bases: 1. CDR1 and CDR2 (germline): SEHNR, FQNEAQ (reference sequence). The chain's CDR3 is CASSSGQGSNQPQHF. DNA of the CDR3: TGTGCCAGCAGCTCGGGACAGGGGAGCAATCAGCCCCAGCATTTT.

The V and J genes are TRBV6-6 and TRBJ2-3, with 11 positions matching TRBD2. CDR3 length: 16 amino acids. J lost 7 bases, V lost 1 base, and 7 bases had no gene match. CDR1 and CDR2 (germline): MNHNY, SVGAGI (reference sequence). The CDR3 here is CASSYLAGGQMNTQYF. The CDR3 coding sequence is TGTGCCAGCAGTTACTTAGCGGGGGGGCAAATGAATACGCAGTATTTT.

This clone came up a few times. The rearrangement links TRBV4-2 to TRBJ2-7, with TRBD1 matching over 8 bases. There are 14 residues in the CDR3. The V gene's germline CDR1 is LGHNA and CDR2 YNFKEQ. V lost 3 bases and J lost 3; bases outside the gene matches: 4. This chain's CDR3 is CASSHEQGVYEQYF. The CDR3 nucleotides read TGTGCCAGCAGCCACGAACAGGGGGTCTACGAGCAGTACTTC.